Listed below are T cell receptor beta chains from one sample, sequenced in a study of regulatory T cells in long-lasting Graves disease. A single record per CDR3 protein comes from TCRdb applying MiXCR to the multiplex PCR reads. In the table there are roughly 560,000 distinct CDR3 sequences, about 16% of which are singletons. The data were also submitted as part of a second study, on T cells in Graves' hyperthyroidism and ophthalmopathy.

The sample here was peripheral blood mononuclear cells (PBMCs), taken at new diagnosis, from a patient treated with antithyroid drugs. The receptor set was obtained from a middle-aged woman with Graves disease. CDR3s include the opening cysteine and the closing phenylalanine or tryptophan. D genes are given only for firm matches. Clone size, where shown, is once, few, many, or a class for clones that have expanded.

D: .; J: TRBJ1-1; size: many; length: 17; V: TRBV20-1; DNA: TGCAGTGCTAGAGAGGTCGGATGGACCGAACCACGAACTGAAGCTTTCTTT; CDR3: CSAREVGWTEPRTEAFF
D: .; J: TRBJ1-6; size: .; length: 17; V: TRBV12-5; DNA: TGTGCTAGTGGTTTGGGGACAGACTTCCACCGAAGTTCACCCCTCCACTTT; CDR3: CASGLGTDFHRSSPLHF
D: TRBD1; J: TRBJ2-1; size: few; length: 15; V: TRBV7-9; DNA: TGTGCCAGCAGCTTTAGACAGGGGAATTGGAATGAGCAGTTCTTC; CDR3: CASSFRQGNWNEQFF
D: TRBD2; J: TRBJ2-5; size: many; length: 16; V: TRBV6-1; DNA: TGTGCCAGCAGTCCACGACTAGCGGGGGCCCAAGAGACCCAGTACTTC; CDR3: CASSPRLAGAQETQYF
D: .; J: TRBJ2-2; size: many; length: 12; V: TRBV15; DNA: TGTGCCACCAGCAAAGGAACCGGGGAGCTGTTTTTT; CDR3: CATSKGTGELFF
D: .; J: TRBJ2-5; size: .; length: 21; V: TRBV13; DNA: TGTGCCAGCAGCCCACGCTTCAGTGAGGCCGTCCAGAGTGATGGAGAAGAGACCCAGTACTTC; CDR3: CASSPRFSEAVQSDGEETQYF
D: .; J: TRBJ2-7; size: .; length: 14; V: TRBV19; DNA: TGTGCCAGTACCGAAGATAGTGTTATCGGCGAGCAGTACTTC; CDR3: CASTEDSVIGEQYF
D: .; J: TRBJ1-1; size: many; length: 12; V: TRBV28; DNA: TGTGCCAGCAAAGGAGAGAACACTGAAGCTTTCTTT; CDR3: CASKGENTEAFF
D: .; J: TRBJ2-7; size: many; length: 15; V: TRBV6-9; DNA: TGTGCCAGCAGTTACGGTGGGCAGAGCTCCTACGAGCAGTACTTC; CDR3: CASSYGGQSSYEQYF
D: .; J: TRBJ2-3; size: many; length: 14; V: TRBV9; DNA: TGTGCCAGCAGCGTAGGGCAGGGGACAGATACGCAGTATTTT; CDR3: CASSVGQGTDTQYF
D: .; J: TRBJ2-7; size: few; length: 17; V: TRBV7-2; DNA: TGTGCCAGCAGCCCCCCCTATCGCCAGGGGCCATCCTACGAGCAGTACTTC; CDR3: CASSPPYRQGPSYEQYF
D: .; J: TRBJ1-6; size: few; length: 17; V: TRBV7-8; DNA: TGTGCCAGCAGCCCTCGGACGGCCAGCTCCTATAATTCACCCCTCCACTTT; CDR3: CASSPRTASSYNSPLHF
D: TRBD1; J: TRBJ1-1; size: .; length: 14; V: TRBV4-1; DNA: TGCGCCAGCAGCCACCCCGGGACAGTCACTGAAGCTTTCTTT; CDR3: CASSHPGTVTEAFF
D: .; J: TRBJ1-5; size: many; length: 12; V: TRBV20-1; DNA: TGCAGTGCTGGAGGCGGGCTTCAGCCCCAGCATTTT; CDR3: CSAGGGLQPQHF
D: TRBD2; J: TRBJ2-3; size: many; length: 15; V: TRBV20-1; DNA: TGCAGTGCTAGGGGCTATCGGGGGGGCAGAGATACGCAGTATTTT; CDR3: CSARGYRGGRDTQYF
D: .; J: TRBJ1-5; size: .; length: 15; V: TRBV10-3; DNA: TGTGCCATCAGTGAGTCGAGTTGGGGTGTTCAGCCCCAGCATTTT; CDR3: CAISESSWGVQPQHF
D: TRBD1; J: TRBJ2-1; size: many; length: 13; V: TRBV20-1; DNA: TGCAGTGCGAGACAGGGGGCGAATAATGAGCAGTTCTTC; CDR3: CSARQGANNEQFF
D: .; J: TRBJ2-5; size: many; length: 15; V: TRBV14; DNA: TGTGCCAGCAGCCAAGAGAGGGCAGAACAAGAGACCCAGTACTTC; CDR3: CASSQERAEQETQYF
D: TRBD1; J: TRBJ1-2; size: .; length: 14; V: TRBV29-1; DNA: TGCAGCGTTTATGCCGGGACAGGGCTTCGGGGCTACACCTTC; CDR3: CSVYAGTGLRGYTF
D: .; J: TRBJ1-3; size: few; length: 14; V: TRBV28; DNA: TGTGCCAGCACTTCCGGGAGCTCTGGAAACACCATATATTTT; CDR3: CASTSGSSGNTIYF
D: .; J: TRBJ2-7; size: many; length: 12; V: TRBV7-9; DNA: TGTGCCAGCAGCACAAGCCTCTACGAGCAGTACTTC; CDR3: CASSTSLYEQYF
D: .; J: TRBJ2-7; size: many; length: 15; V: TRBV7-2; DNA: TGTGCCAGCAGCCCAATGGGGGCCAGATTCTACGAGCAGTACTTC; CDR3: CASSPMGARFYEQYF
D: .; J: TRBJ1-2; size: many; length: 13; V: TRBV5-1; DNA: TGCGCCAGCAGCTTTAACGGAAACTATGGCTACACCTTC; CDR3: CASSFNGNYGYTF
D: .; J: TRBJ1-6; size: .; length: 13; V: TRBV28; DNA: TGTGCCAGCAGTGTCGGACATAATTCACCCCTCCACTTT; CDR3: CASSVGHNSPLHF
D: .; J: TRBJ1-1; size: many; length: 15; V: TRBV19; DNA: TGTGCCAGTAGTGAGGGGGGAGGGTCAATTACTGAAGCTTTCTTT; CDR3: CASSEGGGSITEAFF
D: TRBD1; J: TRBJ2-7; size: many; length: 16; V: TRBV11-2; DNA: TGTGCCAGCAGCTTAGTTTCGGGGACAGGGTTTTACGAGCAGTACTTC; CDR3: CASSLVSGTGFYEQYF
D: .; J: TRBJ1-1; size: .; length: 13; V: TRBV6-1; DNA: TGTGCCAGCAACCCCAACGGGGGGACTGAAGCTTTCTTT; CDR3: CASNPNGGTEAFF
D: .; J: TRBJ2-7; size: many; length: 13; V: TRBV12-3/TRBV12-4; DNA: TGTGCCAGCAGTTTCTACAGGTTTCACGAGCAGTACTTC; CDR3: CASSFYRFHEQYF
D: .; J: TRBJ1-5; size: .; length: 16; V: TRBV27; DNA: TGTGCCAGCAGCCCCTCAGGGGATATATGCAATCAGCCCCAGCATTTT; CDR3: CASSPSGDICNQPQHF
D: .; J: TRBJ1-1; size: .; length: 15; V: TRBV4-1; DNA: TGCGCCAGCAGCGCTCGGGACAAAGCGAAGACTGAAGCTTTCTTT; CDR3: CASSARDKAKTEAFF
D: TRBD2; J: TRBJ2-2; size: few; length: 16; V: TRBV3-1; DNA: TGTGCCAGCAGCCAAGCAACGACTAGCAGCACCGGGGAGCTGTTTTTT; CDR3: CASSQATTSSTGELFF